The clone carrying this T cell receptor (beta chain) occurred a few times. This entry comes from a study of CD8 T cells in Susac syndrome. The RNA, about 0.45 to 1 ug, was put through reverse transcription using random hexamers. MiXCR, applied by TCRdb to the immunoSEQ multiplex PCR reads, yields one record per CDR3 protein. The repertoire has some 160,000 distinct CDR3 sequences, approximately 94% of them found once; the top ten carry 0.1% to 0.13%. This receptor was obtained from a human donor with Susac syndrome. Source material: CD4+ T cells from PBMCs.

The CDR3 nucleotides read TGCGCCAGCAGCCTCCGATTACAGGAGGCCCAAGAGACCCAGTACTTC. Translation gives CASSLRLQEAQETQYF. The chain links TRBV4-1 to TRBJ2-5; D could derive from TRBD1 or TRBD2 (5 bases each). Trimming pared 4 bases from V and 1 base from J, leaving 16 bases between. The CDR3 is 16 residues long. Germline V gene data show CDR1 as MGHRA and CDR2 as YSYEKL.